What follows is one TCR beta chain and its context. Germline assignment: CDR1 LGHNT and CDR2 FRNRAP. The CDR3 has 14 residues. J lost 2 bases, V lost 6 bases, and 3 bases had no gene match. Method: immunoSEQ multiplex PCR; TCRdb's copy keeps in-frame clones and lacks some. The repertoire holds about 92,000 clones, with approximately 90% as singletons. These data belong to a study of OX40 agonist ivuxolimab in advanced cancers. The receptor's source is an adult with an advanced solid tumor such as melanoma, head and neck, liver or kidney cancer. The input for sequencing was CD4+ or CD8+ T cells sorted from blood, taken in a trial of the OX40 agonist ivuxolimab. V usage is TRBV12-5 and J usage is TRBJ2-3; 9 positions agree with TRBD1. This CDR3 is CASGRDRVTDTQYF. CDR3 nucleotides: TGTGCTAGTGGCAGGGACAGGGTCACAGATACGCAGTATTTT.